This TCR beta chain was sequenced for a study of regulatory T cells in long-lasting Graves disease. About the study: The definition of persistent Graves' disease was over 5 years of antithyroid drugs with positive TSH receptor antibodies. Findings and caveats of the study: Persistent disease was characterized by preferential usage of TRBV28, TRBJ1-2 and TRBJ2-5. The small sample size may have reduced accuracy.

The authors built TCR beta libraries using iRepertoire HTBI primers and Arm-PCR of CDR3 regions. TCRdb reprocessed the multiplex PCR reads via MiXCR and lists one record per CDR3 protein. The repertoire consists of roughly 400,000 distinct CDR3 sequences, with less than 25% occurring once and the leading ten covering around 21%. Time point given: persistent/refractory GD, antithyroid drugs over 5 years with positive TRAb. RNA from PBMCs was the source of the TCR library. By American Thyroid Association guidelines, Graves' disease was diagnosed in the cohort. Remarks on this clonotype: The target antigen is unknown.

CDR1 SQVTM and CDR2 ANQGSEA come from the germline V gene. The CDR3 has 12 residues. With 6 bases removed from V and 4 bases from J, the gap between germline ends came to 12 bases. This clonotype originated in a female donor with Graves disease. The sample consisted of peripheral blood mononuclear cells (PBMCs), taken when the disease was refractory, from a patient treated with antithyroid drugs. This chain connects TRBV29-1 to TRBJ2-5, with D possibly being TRBD1 (6 bases). In nucleotides, the CDR3 is TGCAGCGTGTACTTAGGGGGAGAGACCCAGTACTTC. It translates to CSVYLGGETQYF.